This TCR beta chain was observed in a study of cytomegalovirus exposure and HLA in healthy donors. General study results and limits: Among the most significant clusters, several appeared linked to common viral pathogens in a later analysis. One cluster of highly shared sequence variants probably arose as a sequencing artifact.

Both 60 Vbeta primers and 13 Jbeta primers went into the PCR. Measured with immunoSEQ multiplex PCR; TCRdb has only the in-frame clones, and not every one. The sample carries 100,000 to 150,000 clones, approximately 84% recorded once. About this clone: Its target is unknown.

The sequenced sample was PBMCs. This clonotype was obtained from a woman between 40 and 50 years old in good health and CMV-seronegative.

The CDR3 region has the DNA TGTGCCAGCAGTTTCGTGGGGCGCTACGAGCAGTACTTC. It specifies CASSFVGRYEQYF. The chain employs TRBV27 and TRBJ2-7; possibly TRBD1 for D (5 bases). The CDR3 runs to 13 residues. V was cut by 3 bases and J by 3 bases, with 9 bases left in between. Germline values: CDR1 MNHEY, CDR2 SMNVEV (reference sequence).